These T cell receptor beta chains were read from a single sample in a study of OX40 agonist ivuxolimab in advanced cancers. The protocol was immunoSEQ multiplex PCR, while the TCRdb copy is restricted to in-frame clones and leaves out a portion. The table shows approximately 100,000 clones, with 85% to 90% occurring only once. Sequenced here: CD4+ or CD8+ T cells sorted from blood, sampled in a trial of the OX40 agonist ivuxolimab. All receptors come from an adult with an advanced solid tumor such as melanoma, head and neck, liver or kidney cancer. Each CDR3 is given with its conserved first and last residue. D genes are given only for firm matches. Only some rows state a clone size, as once, few, many or a class for expanded clones.

TRBJ2-3 TRBV18 NA NA TGTGCCAGCTCACCGGTAGAAGCTAGCACAGATACGCAGTATTTT CASSPVEASTDTQYF
TRBJ1-2 TRBV28 TRBD1 NA TGTGCCAGCAGTTTTGACAGGGAGAATGGCTACACCTTC CASSFDRENGYTF
TRBJ1-3 TRBV4-1 NA many TGCGCCAGCAGCCTCGGGGAGGGCGGGCGGAACACCATATATTTT CASSLGEGGRNTIYF
TRBJ2-1 TRBV5-6 NA NA TGTGCCAGCAGCTTTGGAAGAGGCAATGAGCAGTTCTTC CASSFGRGNEQFF
TRBJ1-3 TRBV9 NA NA TGTGCCAGCAGCGCAGACGCCGTGGCTTCTGGAAACACCATATATTTT CASSADAVASGNTIYF
TRBJ1-5 TRBV4-3 NA NA TGCGCCAGCAGCCAAGAACCAGGCAATCAGCCCCAGCATTTT CASSQEPGNQPQHF
TRBJ2-1 TRBV25-1 TRBD2 NA TGTGCCAGCAGTGACCCCGGGGGGGCCTACAATGAGCAGTTCTTC CASSDPGGAYNEQFF
TRBJ2-2 TRBV19 NA NA TGTGCCAGTAGTATGAGCCTTCTACAGGCCGGGGAGCTGTTTTTT CASSMSLLQAGELFF
TRBJ1-5 TRBV5-1 NA NA TGCGCCAGCAGCCCCACTCAAGGCGGTCAGCCCCAGCATTTT CASSPTQGGQPQHF
TRBJ2-7 TRBV15 TRBD2 NA TGTGCCACCAGCAGAGATCACGGGACTAGCTACGAGCAGTACTTC CATSRDHGTSYEQYF
TRBJ2-5 TRBV7-9 TRBD2 few TGTGCCAGCAGCTTAGTTGCCGGGGGACTACAAGAGACCCAGTACTTC CASSLVAGGLQETQYF
TRBJ2-1 TRBV27 TRBD1 NA TGTGCCAGCACCCTCAATAGGGGACAGGGCTACAATGAGCAGTTCTTC CASTLNRGQGYNEQFF
TRBJ2-5 TRBV7-8 TRBD2 few TGTGCCAGCAGGCCTAGCGGGGGCTCTCAAGAGACCCAGTACTTC CASRPSGGSQETQYF
TRBJ2-7 TRBV29-1 NA NA TGCAGCGTTGGGGGTGGGGGGACCGCCCCGGGCGAGCAGTACTTC CSVGGGGTAPGEQYF
TRBJ1-1 TRBV7-2 NA NA TGTGCCAGCAGACAGGGTCATGGGAACACTGAAGCTTTCTTT CASRQGHGNTEAFF
TRBJ2-2 TRBV7-2 NA NA TGTGCCAGCAGCTTTTTCGGCGGGAACACCGGGGAGCTGTTTTTT CASSFFGGNTGELFF
TRBJ1-1 TRBV19 NA NA TGTGCCAGTAGTAATCAGGGAGGAGGCACTGAAGCTTTCTTT CASSNQGGGTEAFF
TRBJ2-7 TRBV5-6 TRBD1 NA TGTGCCAGCAGCAGAGTCACAGGGGACATACTCTACGAGCAGTACTTC CASSRVTGDILYEQYF
TRBJ2-7 TRBV5-4 NA NA TGTGCCAGCAGTTCCGGGACATTGAGCTCCTACGAGCAGTACTTC CASSSGTLSSYEQYF
TRBJ1-1 TRBV7-2 NA NA TGTGCCAGCAGCTTCAAGGTCAGGGACACTGAAGCTTTCTTT CASSFKVRDTEAFF
TRBJ1-1 TRBV10-3 NA NA TGTGCCATCAGACTCACAGGTGAGAACACTGAAGCTTTCTTT CAIRLTGENTEAFF
TRBJ1-5 TRBV19 TRBD1 few TGTGCCAGTACCCAGGGGGCAGACTATCAGCCCCAGCATTTT CASTQGADYQPQHF
TRBJ2-3 TRBV5-8 TRBD2 NA TGTGCCAGCAGCTTGGGAAACACGGTTGGGGGGGCAGATACGCAGTATTTT CASSLGNTVGGADTQYF
TRBJ2-4 TRBV7-9 NA NA TGTGCCAGCAGCTTAGGACAGGCCAAAAACATTCAGTACTTC CASSLGQAKNIQYF
TRBJ2-5 TRBV2 TRBD2 NA TGTGCCAGCAGGCTCGGGGGGGGAGAGACCCAGTACTTC CASRLGGGETQYF
TRBJ1-5 TRBV19 TRBD1 once TGTGCCAGTGCCCCGGGACAGGGCTCGCAGCCCCAGCATTTT CASAPGQGSQPQHF
TRBJ2-5 TRBV7-9 TRBD2 NA TGTGCCAGCAGTCCAAAAGCGGGGTTATCAGAGACCCAGTACTTC CASSPKAGLSETQYF
TRBJ2-1 TRBV20-1 NA NA TGCAGTGCTCTCCCCGGGGCTTCCGAGTTCTTC CSALPGASEFF
TRBJ2-7 TRBV30 NA NA TGTGCCTGGACAGGGATGAACGAGCAGTACTTC CAWTGMNEQYF
TRBJ2-7 TRBV19 TRBD1 NA TGTGCCAGTAGAACGACAGGGGGAAGCTCCTACGAGCAGTACTTC CASRTTGGSSYEQYF
TRBJ1-2 TRBV10-2 TRBD1 NA TGCGCCAGCAGTGAGATTCGGACAGGAGGCTACACCTTC CASSEIRTGGYTF
TRBJ2-4 TRBV7-9 NA NA TGTGCCAGCAGCTTAGCGGACGTGAGCATTCAGTACTTC CASSLADVSIQYF
TRBJ2-3 TRBV11-2 TRBD2 NA TGTGCCAGCAGCCGGGGACTAGCGGGGGTCGATACGCAGTATTTT CASSRGLAGVDTQYF
TRBJ2-5 TRBV5-1 TRBD1 NA TGCGCCAGCAGCTTGCCCTCCGGGACAGGGGGAGAGACCCAGTACTTC CASSLPSGTGGETQYF
TRBJ2-1 TRBV7-8 NA once TGTGCCAGCAGCTTAATGGACAGACAGTCATCCTACAATGAGCAGTTCTTC CASSLMDRQSSYNEQFF
TRBJ2-1 TRBV5-1 NA NA TGCGCCAGCAGCTTGGTTCCATCGGACTCCTACAATGAGCAGTTCTTC CASSLVPSDSYNEQFF
TRBJ1-1 TRBV29-1 NA few TGCAGCGTTGGTGGCTCGGAAGCTTTCTTT CSVGGSEAFF
TRBJ2-5 TRBV4-1 TRBD2 NA TGCGCCAGCAGCCGAAATAGCGGGGGGGCCTCGGAGACCCAGTACTTC CASSRNSGGASETQYF
TRBJ2-5 TRBV7-9 NA NA TGTGCCAGCAGCATTACAGGGAAGGGCGAGACCCAGTACTTC CASSITGKGETQYF
TRBJ1-3 TRBV6-5 NA NA TGTGCCAGCAGTTCCGAAACAGGGAACTCTGGAAACACCATATATTTT CASSSETGNSGNTIYF
TRBJ2-5 TRBV9 TRBD2 NA TGTGCCAGCAGCGTACGAGGGGAGGGAGAGACCCAGTACTTC CASSVRGEGETQYF
TRBJ1-2 TRBV12-5 NA NA TGTGCTAGTGGTGGATCGACGAGAGCAGCGCGACTGCAGGGAAAGACCTATGGCTACACCTTC CASGGSTRAARLQGKTYGYTF